This T cell receptor beta chain was sequenced for a study of CD8 T cells in Susac syndrome. An amount of RNA that ranged from roughly 0.45 to 1 ug was reverse transcribed with random hexamers. TCRdb used MiXCR to reprocess the immunoSEQ multiplex PCR reads, holding one entry per CDR3 protein. The sample yields approximately 210,000 distinct CDR3 sequences, 95% seen once. Sequencing of TCR beta was carried out in blood CD8+ and CD4+ T cells. The multiple sclerosis control cohort comprised treatment-naive individuals presenting with stable or active relapsing-remitting disease. The trim removed 6 bases at V and 8 bases at J, leaving 10 bases unmatched. CDR3 size: 13 residues.

The source material was CD4+ T cells from PBMCs. This receptor was taken from a human donor with multiple sclerosis. The chain combines TRBV12-3 or TRBV12-4 with TRBJ2-7; 7 nucleotides align to TRBD1. CDR3 sequence: CASRLRGGSKQYF. In DNA, the CDR3 is TGTGCCAGCAGACTACGAGGGGGCTCCAAGCAGTACTTC.